A single T cell receptor (beta chain) is shown here with its context. The data are from a study of blood T cell repertoires in COVID-19. Study details: Sources were T cells, B-cell-depleted T cells, or PBMCs; the material itself was cDNA or gDNA.

Sequenced by immunoSEQ multiplex PCR; TCRdb stores in-frame clones only, minus some. The sample includes fewer than 350,000 clones, roughly 89% of them seen just once. Germline lookup yields CDR1 SNHLY and CDR2 FYNNEI. With V trimmed by 8 bases and J by 6 bases, 6 bases remained unmatched. The CDR3 spans 14 residues. This chain joins TRBV2 and TRBJ1-5, with TRBD1 identical over 11 bases. The sequenced material came from peripheral blood. The sequence derives from a woman aged 55-69 years with COVID-19, enrolled during active disease. CDR3 nucleotide sequence: TGTGCCAGCGGTGGGACAGGGGGAAGTCAGCCCCAGCATTTT. Its translation is CASGGTGGSQPQHF.